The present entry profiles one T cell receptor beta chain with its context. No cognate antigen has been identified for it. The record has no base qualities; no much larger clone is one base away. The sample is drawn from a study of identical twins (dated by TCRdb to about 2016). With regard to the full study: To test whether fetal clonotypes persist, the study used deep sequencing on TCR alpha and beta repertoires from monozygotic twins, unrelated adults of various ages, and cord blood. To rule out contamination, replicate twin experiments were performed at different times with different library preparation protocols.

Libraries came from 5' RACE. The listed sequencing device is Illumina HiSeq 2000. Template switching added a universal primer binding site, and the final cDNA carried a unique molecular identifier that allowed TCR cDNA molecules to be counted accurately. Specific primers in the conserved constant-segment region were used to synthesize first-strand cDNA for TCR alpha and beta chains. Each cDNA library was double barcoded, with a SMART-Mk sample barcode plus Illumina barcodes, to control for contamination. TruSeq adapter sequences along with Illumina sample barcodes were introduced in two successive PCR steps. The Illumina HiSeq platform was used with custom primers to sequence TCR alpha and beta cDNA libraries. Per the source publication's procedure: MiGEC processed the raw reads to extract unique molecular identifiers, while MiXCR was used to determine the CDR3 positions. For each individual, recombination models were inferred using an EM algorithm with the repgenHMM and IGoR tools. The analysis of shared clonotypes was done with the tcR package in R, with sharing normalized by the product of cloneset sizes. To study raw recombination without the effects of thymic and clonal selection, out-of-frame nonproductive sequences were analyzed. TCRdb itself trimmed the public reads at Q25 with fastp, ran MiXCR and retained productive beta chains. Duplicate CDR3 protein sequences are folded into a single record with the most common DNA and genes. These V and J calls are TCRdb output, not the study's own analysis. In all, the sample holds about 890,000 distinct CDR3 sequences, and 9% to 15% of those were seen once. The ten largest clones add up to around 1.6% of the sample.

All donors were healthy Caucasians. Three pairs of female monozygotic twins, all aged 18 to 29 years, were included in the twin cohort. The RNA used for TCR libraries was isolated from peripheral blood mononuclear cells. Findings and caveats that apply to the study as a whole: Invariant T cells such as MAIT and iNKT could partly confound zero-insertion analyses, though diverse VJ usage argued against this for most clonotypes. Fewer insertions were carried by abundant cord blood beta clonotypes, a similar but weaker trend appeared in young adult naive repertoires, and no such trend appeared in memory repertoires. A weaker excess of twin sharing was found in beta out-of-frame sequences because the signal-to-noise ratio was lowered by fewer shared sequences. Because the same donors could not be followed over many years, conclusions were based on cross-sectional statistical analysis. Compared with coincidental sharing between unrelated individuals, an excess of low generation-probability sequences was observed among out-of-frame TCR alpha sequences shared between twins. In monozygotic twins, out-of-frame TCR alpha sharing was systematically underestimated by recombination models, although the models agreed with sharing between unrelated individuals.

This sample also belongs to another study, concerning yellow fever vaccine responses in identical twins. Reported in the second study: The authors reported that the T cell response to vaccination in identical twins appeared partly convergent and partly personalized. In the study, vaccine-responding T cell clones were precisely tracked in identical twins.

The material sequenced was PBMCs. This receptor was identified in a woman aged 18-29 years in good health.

At the DNA level, the sequence is TGTGCCAGCAGCCGGACTCCACAGGGTCAGGCAGCCGGGGAGCTGTTTTTT. Its amino acids are CASSRTPQGQAAGELFF. The receptor chain draws on TRBV6-2 or TRBV6-3 and TRBJ2-2, and possibly TRBD1, on 6 matching bases. Relative to germline, V is 6 bases shorter and J is 6 bases shorter, with 23 bases between their ends. From cysteine to phenylalanine, the CDR3 is 17 amino acids long. Just CDR3 DNA is preserved here, 51 bases in frame from base 1. The germline V gene provides CDR1 MNHEY and CDR2 SVGEGT.